The 32 T cell receptor beta chains given below trace back to one sample, sequenced in a study of graft-versus-host responses after intestinal transplantation. The assay was immunoSEQ multiplex PCR, and TCRdb's table has in-frame clones only and misses some. The sample consists of roughly 25,000 clones, around 94% of them appearing once. The sample consisted of PBMCs, taken just over 29 days after intestinal transplant. Receptor source: a human patient who received an intestinal transplant, so some T cells may come from the graft donor.

The chain recombines TRBV19 with TRBJ2-3, with TRBD1 identical over 8 bases. Trimming at V came to 4 bases and at J to 0 bases, leaving 3 bases not matched to a gene. CDR3 size: 15 residues. Germline V gene sequence: CDR1 LNHDA, CDR2 SQIVND (reference sequence). The DNA of the CDR3 is TGTGCCAGTAGTACGACAGGGGTTAGCACAGATACGCAGTATTTT. This codes for CASSTTGVSTDTQYF.

The chain combines TRBV27 with TRBJ1-2; no reliable D call. Germline V gene sequence: CDR1 MNHEY, CDR2 SMNVEV (reference sequence). Trimming left V 3 bases short and J 0 bases short, with 8 bases between. The CDR3 spans 14 residues. CDR3 residues: CASSFSRTNYGYTF. Written as DNA, the CDR3 is TGTGCCAGCAGTTTTTCCAGAACTAACTATGGCTACACCTTC.

The chain is built from TRBV7-6 and TRBJ1-1; no clear D. CDR3 length: 12 amino acids. Trimming left V 3 bases short and J 4 bases short, with 6 bases between. Germline V CDR1 and CDR2: SGHVS, FNYEAQ. The CDR3 spells CASSFIGTEAFF. In DNA form, the CDR3 reads TGTGCCAGCAGCTTTATCGGCACTGAAGCTTTCTTT.

This chain links TRBV15 with TRBJ1-3; the D gene is possibly TRBD1 (5 bases). This CDR3 region has 15 residues. The germline V and J ends were trimmed by 0 bases and 3 bases, with 9 bases remaining between them. Germline lookup yields CDR1 LNHNV and CDR2 YYDKDF (reference sequence). The CDR3 loop is CATSRDGGNGNTIYF. CDR3 bases: TGTGCCACCAGCAGAGATGGGGGGAATGGAAACACCATATATTTT. Based on the CDR3 plus reference TRBV15 and TRBJ1-3, the full variable domain is DAMVIQNPRYQVTQFGKPVTLSCSQTLNHNVMYWYQQKSSQAPKLLFHYYDKDFNNEADTPDNFQSRRPNTSFCFLDIRSPGLGDTAMYLCATSRDGGNGNTIYFGEGSWLTVV.

The chain recombines TRBV30 with TRBJ1-2; D remains unclear. Germline CDR1 is GTSNPN and CDR2 is SVGIG (reference sequence). The CDR3 contains 12 residues. V lost 7 bases and J 0 bases, leaving 9 bases between the germline ends. In DNA, the CDR3 is TGTGCCTCCGAGTTAGCTAACTATGGCTACACCTTC. It codes for CASELANYGYTF.

The chain joins TRBV28 to TRBJ2-2; TRBD2 aligns across 11 bases. Germline-derived CDR1 and CDR2 are MDHEN and SYDVKM. The CDR3 is 17 residues long. Losses at the gene ends were 6 bases for V and 1 base for J; bases not matched to a gene: 7. The CDR3 DNA reads TGTGCCAGCAGCCCATGGACTAGCGGGCGGAACACCGGGGAGCTGTTTTTT. This codes for CASSPWTSGRNTGELFF.

The rearrangement joins TRBV4-1 to TRBJ2-1, with D uncertain. CDR3 length equals 14 residues. Deletions cut 2 bases from V and 9 bases from J, with 14 bases between. The germline V gene encodes CDR1 MGHRA and CDR2 YSYEKL. The chain's CDR3 is CASSQPGSRGEQFF. CDR3 sequence (DNA): TGCGCCAGCAGCCAACCGGGCTCCCGAGGTGAGCAGTTCTTC.

The CDR3 nucleotides read TGTGCCAGCAGCTTGACAGGGGGCACTGAAGCTTTCTTT. It translates to CASSLTGGTEAFF. The chain couples TRBV5-5 to TRBJ1-1; TRBD1 aligns across 8 bases. The CDR3 sequence is 13 residues long. V was clipped by 1 base and J by 4 bases; unmatched bases: 0. The V gene's germline CDR1 is SGHKS and CDR2 YYEKEE (reference sequence).

This chain links TRBV12-5 with TRBJ2-3; no definite D call. The CDR3 loop spans 16 amino acids. From germline, CDR1 is LGHNT and CDR2 FRNRAP. Trimming pared 1 base from V and 0 bases from J, leaving 11 bases between. CDR3 sequence: CASGLGSTTSTDTQYF. For the CDR3, the DNA is TGTGCTAGTGGTTTGGGTAGCACCACTAGCACAGATACGCAGTATTTT.

V is TRBV2 and J is TRBJ2-7, with TRBD1 identical over 8 bases. The CDR3 has 15 residues. V shed 6 bases and J 2 bases; nucleotides not matched to a gene: 9. Germline V CDR1 and CDR2: SNHLY, FYNNEI. The DNA for the CDR3 is TGTGCCAGCAGAAAAGACAGGGGAGTAACCTACGAGCAGTACTTC. Its protein product is CASRKDRGVTYEQYF. Variable domain in full (rest from reference TRBV2 and TRBJ2-7): EPEVTQTPSHQVTQMGQEVILRCVPISNHLYFYWYRQILGQKVEFLVSFYNNEISEKSEIFDDQFSVERPDGSNFTLKIRSTKLEDSAMYFCASRKDRGVTYEQYFGPGTRLTVT.

This rearrangement joins TRBV6-5 to TRBJ2-2; tentative D call: TRBD2 (5 bases). Germline CDR1 reads MNHEY; CDR2 reads SVGAGI. V gave up 4 bases and J gave up 1 base, with 7 bases separating them. This CDR3 comprises 14 residues. CDR3 residues: CASSWGENTGELFF. Here the CDR3 DNA reads TGTGCCAGCAGTTGGGGAGAGAACACCGGGGAGCTGTTTTTT.

This chain links TRBV6-5 with TRBJ2-7, with 14 nucleotides matching TRBD2. The CDR3 sequence is 14 residues long. V lost 7 bases, J lost 5 bases, and 4 bases stayed unmatched. Per germline, CDR1 MNHEY and CDR2 SVGAGI. CDR3 region: CASTGTSGSHEQYF. In nucleotides, the CDR3 is TGTGCCAGCACCGGGACTAGCGGGAGTCACGAGCAGTACTTC.

This chain uses TRBV4-1 with TRBJ1-5; D not certain. Trimming removed 0 bases from V and 6 bases from J, with 6 bases in between. Per germline, CDR1 MGHRA and CDR2 YSYEKL. The CDR3 is made up of 13 amino acids. Written as DNA, the CDR3 is TGCGCCAGCAGCCAAGATGGGAGTCAGCCCCAGCATTTT. Translation: CASSQDGSQPQHF.

V usage is TRBV19 and J usage is TRBJ2-7, with TRBD2 matching 10 bases. The CDR3 sequence is 15 residues long. V shed 3 bases and J 5 bases; nucleotides not matched to a gene: 7. Germline lookup yields CDR1 LNHDA and CDR2 SQIVND (reference sequence). CDR3: CASSIWTSGVNEQYF. CDR3 DNA sequence: TGTGCCAGTAGTATCTGGACTAGCGGCGTTAACGAGCAGTACTTC.

This chain connects TRBV5-5 to TRBJ1-1; D not certain. Germline lookup yields CDR1 SGHKS and CDR2 YYEKEE (reference sequence). The CDR3 length is 11 residues. V was pared by 0 bases and J by 8 bases, with 5 bases between. This CDR3 is CASSLAQEAFF. The CDR3 region has the DNA TGTGCCAGCAGCTTGGCGCAAGAAGCTTTCTTT.

This clone was counted a few times. The rearrangement uses TRBV6-5 and TRBJ2-1; no definite D call. V lost 8 bases and J 10 bases, leaving 12 bases between the germline ends. CDR3 length equals 11 residues. Germline V CDR1 and CDR2: MNHEY, SVGAGI. CDR3 nucleotides: TGTGCCAGCCAGGAGCAGAACGAGCAGTTCTTC. Its protein is CASQEQNEQFF.

The CDR3 sequence is CASSSRVLSNTEAFF. The CDR3 bases are TGTGCCAGCAGCTCGAGGGTGTTGTCTAACACTGAAGCTTTCTTT. V usage is TRBV7-9 and J usage is TRBJ1-1; D gene ambiguous. The CDR3 has 15 residues. Trimming stripped 4 bases from V and 2 bases from J, with 14 bases between. Germline CDR1 SEHNR, CDR2 FQNEAQ (reference sequence).

The chain links TRBV19 to TRBJ1-1, with 10 bases matching TRBD1. CDR3 length: 15 residues. Trimming at V came to 3 bases and at J to 5 bases, leaving 6 bases not matched to a gene. The germline V gene encodes CDR1 LNHDA and CDR2 SQIVND (reference sequence). The CDR3 sequence: CASSIRDRGRTEAFF. DNA of the CDR3: TGTGCCAGTAGTATTCGGGACAGGGGAAGAACTGAAGCTTTCTTT.

The V gene is TRBV7-9, the J gene TRBJ1-5; TRBD1 matches 8 bases. Germline V gives CDR1 SEHNR, CDR2 FQNEAQ (reference sequence). CDR3 length: 15 residues. Trimming at V came to 6 bases and at J to 3 bases, leaving 7 bases not matched to a gene. The CDR3 sequence: CASSATGAINQPQHF. As DNA, the CDR3 is TGTGCCAGCAGTGCGACAGGGGCGATCAATCAGCCCCAGCATTTT.

V usage is TRBV28 and J usage is TRBJ1-1; D is undetermined. Germline values: CDR1 MDHEN, CDR2 SYDVKM. The CDR3 has 13 amino acids. V lost 2 bases, J lost 3 bases, and 7 bases lay in between. Here the CDR3 reads CASSLQIHTEAFF. The CDR3 region has the DNA TGTGCCAGCAGTTTACAGATTCACACTGAAGCTTTCTTT.

The table lists this clone with a count of one. This rearrangement joins TRBV29-1 to TRBJ1-1; TRBD1 matches 7 bases. CDR1 is SQVTM, CDR2 ANQGSEA, per germline. Trimming cost V 6 bases and J 4 bases; bases outside gene matches: 11. The CDR3 sequence is 14 residues long. The CDR3 DNA follows: TGCAGCGTAGCGGGACAGTGGCAGGGCACTGAAGCTTTCTTT. It yields the protein CSVAGQWQGTEAFF.

The chain employs TRBV28 and TRBJ1-5; D unclear. This CDR3 has 16 residues. From germline, CDR1 is MDHEN and CDR2 SYDVKM. Deletions cut 7 bases from V and 0 bases from J, with 16 bases between. The CDR3 DNA reads TGTGCCAGCATTCCCGGGGATTCTTATAGCAATCAGCCCCAGCATTTT. It yields the protein CASIPGDSYSNQPQHF.

The table lists this clone with a count of one. The V call is TRBV18, the J call TRBJ2-4, with D tentatively TRBD1 (6 bases). Germline V CDR1 and CDR2: KGHSH, LQKENI. V lost 3 bases, J lost 1 base, and 13 bases lay in between. This CDR3 spans 16 amino acids. Here the CDR3 reads CASSPRDTGAKNIQYF. The CDR3 DNA is TGTGCCAGCTCACCTCGGGACACCGGGGCCAAAAACATTCAGTACTTC.

V usage is TRBV30 and J usage is TRBJ2-1; D may be TRBD2 (7 bases). Germline V gene data show CDR1 as GTSNPN and CDR2 as SVGIG (reference sequence). The CDR3 loop spans 13 amino acids. V was pared by 4 bases and J by 8 bases, with 15 bases between. In nucleotides, the CDR3 is TGTGCCTGGATCGGGGGGCCTAGTTATGAGCAGTTCTTC. Protein product: CAWIGGPSYEQFF. Variable domain in full (rest from reference TRBV30 and TRBJ2-1): SQTIHQWPATLVQPVGSPLSLECTVEGTSNPNLYWYRQAAGRGLQLLFYSVGIGQISSEVPQNLSASRPQDRQFILSSKKLLLSDSGFYLCAWIGGPSYEQFFGPGTRLTVL.

The chain combines TRBV10-2 with TRBJ1-4; no definite D call. The CDR3 length is 14 residues. V lost 4 bases, J lost 8 bases, and 14 bases lay in between. Germline V gives CDR1 WSHSY, CDR2 SAAADI. CDR3 region: CASSGERAREKLFF. CDR3 bases: TGCGCCAGCAGTGGGGAAAGGGCGCGCGAAAAACTGTTTTTT.

This clone was seen once. The chain has TRBV6-5 and TRBJ1-5, with 8 bases aligning to TRBD1. Germline loops: CDR1 MNHEY, CDR2 SVGAGI. The CDR3 runs to 14 residues. The J segment lost 4 bases and the V segment lost 3 bases, leaving 2 bases of the junction unmatched. In DNA form, the CDR3 reads TGTGCCAGCAGTTATGGACAGGGAAATCAGCCCCAGCATTTT. Residues: CASSYGQGNQPQHF.

This clone was found once. CDR3 amino acids: CATSREVGILYEQYF. The CDR3 bases are TGTGCCACCAGCAGAGAGGTAGGGATACTCTACGAGCAGTACTTC. The chain combines TRBV15 with TRBJ2-7, with D unresolved. Trimming stripped 0 bases from V and 3 bases from J, with 12 bases between. The CDR3 has 15 amino acids. CDR1 and CDR2 from the germline V gene are LNHNV and YYDKDF (reference sequence).

The rearrangement links TRBV27 to TRBJ1-1; D remains ambiguous. Germline V gives CDR1 MNHEY, CDR2 SMNVEV (reference sequence). Trimming shortened V by 2 bases and J by 4 bases, and 14 bases separated the two germline ends. The CDR3 length is 15 residues. The CDR3 nucleotides are TGTGCCAGCAGTTTAGGTGGCCTGGCGGGCACTGAAGCTTTCTTT. Translated, it gives CASSLGGLAGTEAFF.

V and J are TRBV25-1 and TRBJ1-2; no reliable D call. The germline gives CDR1 MGHDK, CDR2 SYGVNS. This CDR3 is 13 amino acids long. The germline V and J ends were trimmed by 5 bases and 7 bases, with 14 bases remaining between them. The CDR3 region has the DNA TGTGCCAGCAGTCCGTCCGGGCTGGTTGGCTACACCTTC. This gives the protein CASSPSGLVGYTF.

Points on this clone: The same CDR3 arises from other DNA sequences in this sample as well. The J gene is TRBJ2-7, the V gene TRBV11-2; D ambiguous. With 1 base removed from V and 0 bases from J, the gap between germline ends came to 4 bases. In germline, CDR1 is SGHAT, CDR2 FQNNGV. The CDR3 spans 13 residues. The CDR3 loop is CASSLGFSYEQYF. In DNA, the CDR3 is TGTGCCAGCAGCTTAGGTTTCTCCTACGAGCAGTACTTC. The complete variable domain, with remaining parts taken from reference TRBV11-2 and TRBJ2-7, reads EAGVAQSPRYKIIEKRQSVAFWCNPISGHATLYWYQQILGQGPKLLIQFQNNGVVDDSQLPKDRFSAERLKGVDSTLKIQPAKLEDSAVYLCASSLGFSYEQYFGPGTRLTVT.

Turning to this clone: The same CDR3 is also encoded by other DNA sequences in this sample. V usage is TRBV28 and J usage is TRBJ1-5, with D tentatively TRBD1 (6 bases). V lost 6 bases and J 5 bases, leaving 14 bases between the germline ends. This CDR3 comprises 14 residues. CDR1 MDHEN and CDR2 SYDVKM come from the germline V gene. CDR3 loop: CASSLQGGDQPQHF. The DNA for the CDR3 is TGTGCCAGCAGCCTACAGGGCGGGGATCAGCCCCAGCATTTT. Variable domain in full (rest from reference TRBV28 and TRBJ1-5): DVKVTQSSRYLVKRTGEKVFLECVQDMDHENMFWYRQDPGLGLRLIYFSYDVKMKEKGDIPEGYSVSREKKERFSLILESASTNQTSMYLCASSLQGGDQPQHFGDGTRLSIL.

V and J are TRBV7-9 and TRBJ1-2; D gene uncertain. V dropped 2 bases and J dropped 5 bases, with 12 bases sitting between them. Germline V lookup: CDR1 SEHNR, CDR2 FQNEAQ (reference sequence). This CDR3 spans 14 amino acids. CDR3 bases: TGTGCCAGCAGCTTACCGGCCTCGGGATATGGCTACACCTTC. Translation gives CASSLPASGYGYTF.